This entry features one T cell receptor beta chain sequence. The target of this receptor is not known. A much larger clone differs from this one at a single base, so this may be a read error. The missing conserved phenylalanine or tryptophan at the end of this CDR3 makes a read error likely. Systemically healthy Caucasian individuals from Russia, 39 in total and aged about 6 to 95 years, were included as donors. Around 9.9 milliliters of peripheral blood were collected from each donor into EDTA-treated Vacutainer tubes. Ficoll-Paque density-gradient centrifugation was used to isolate PBMCs, with at least 6.5 million obtained per sample. Trizol reagent was used to extract total RNA from the PBMCs, yielding at least 5.5 micrograms per sample. Naive CD45RAhigh/CD27high T cell percentages were measured by flow cytometry on a PBMC aliquot from every donor. The data belong to a study of blood T cells in healthy people across ages (dated by TCRdb to the mid-2010s). Context from the whole study: In model experiments, template switching captured roughly one uniquely barcoded TCR beta cDNA molecule for every two T cells. The study measured age-related changes in TCR beta repertoire diversity using deep sequencing normalized with unique cDNA molecular identifiers. For two donors (one aged 18 to 29 and one aged 80 or older), the study analyzed two additional independent replicas of 1 million unique cDNA reads from the same blood draw. The donors were divided into four age groups: young (average around 16 years), middle-aged (approximately 39), aged (roughly 60) and long-lived (about 80). Donors of different ages were randomly distributed across sequencing lanes to avoid experimental bias.

The CDR3 spans 14 amino acids, including both terminal residues. The entry retains the CDR3 DNA only, 42 bases that are in frame from base 1. Based on the germline V gene, the CDR1 and CDR2 sequences are MNHEY and SVGEGT. V lost 8 bases and J lost 6 bases, and the count of bases not matched to a germline gene is 5. Libraries were built with 5' RACE. Sequencing relied on an Illumina HiSeq 2500. A second about 7 to 11 cycle PCR used a sample-barcoded 5' primer and a J-beta primer mix. Each TCR beta cDNA molecule received a unique molecular identifier from a template-switch 5' adaptor carrying 12 random nucleotides. At least 3 million CDR3-containing paired-end reads were obtained from each sample. First-strand cDNA was synthesized from all RNA with the Mint cDNA synthesis kit, primed by a TRBC-specific oligonucleotide. All cDNA was treated with uracil-DNA glycosylase and then went through a first 18-cycle PCR with the universal primers M1SS and BC2_uni_R. Turning to the authors' computational methods: Normalization of each sample was performed by random selection of 1 million high-quality reads, each carrying a distinct molecular identifier. Instead of being binned into consensus sequences, reads that shared molecular identifiers were thrown out. CDR3 identification, clonotype clustering and error correction used MiTCR with a Q25 quality threshold and the strictest error-elimination algorithm. Lower-bound total TCR beta diversity was estimated with a nonparametric unseen species model using Euler transformation. The raw public reads went through TCRdb reprocessing: fastp at Q25, MiXCR clone calling, in-frame beta chains kept. When rows share a CDR3 protein, they turn into one entry using the most common DNA and genes. The V and J calls shown here were made by TCRdb, not taken from the authors' results. For this sample the table gives 700,000 to 800,000 distinct CDR3 sequences, of which 35% to 45% were detected only once. Of the sample, about 20% falls within the top ten clones.

Broad study findings and their caveats: Observed TCR beta diversity per million T cells fell roughly linearly with age, and a significant reduction was already apparent by age roughly 40. The long-lived group showed more naive CD4+ T cells, fewer expanded clones and increased TCR diversity than the aged group, suggesting age selection. Estimates of total diversity from one million sequenced T cells were regarded as lower bounds and underestimates. Since profiling was done on bulk unsorted PBMCs, naive and antigen-experienced compartments could not be conclusively compared. There was a strong correlation between observed TCR beta diversity and the percentage of naive T cells measured by flow cytometry. Donor CMV infection status was unknown, potentially confounding age-related changes in expanded clonotypes.

The sequenced material came from blood. Rearrangement joined TRBV6-2 or TRBV6-3 to TRBJ2-5, and TRBD2 matches 14 of the central bases. The receptor comes from a woman aged 60-75 years in good health. The CDR3 here reads CASGTSGSVKTQYL. In nucleotides, the sequence is TGTGCCAGCGGGACTAGCGGGAGTGTGAAGACCCAGTACCTC.